This TCR beta chain was observed in a study of blood T cell repertoires in COVID-19 (dated by TCRdb to between 2020 and 2021). About the investigation overall: Collaborator samples came from the United States, Italy and Spain and covered acute and convalescent phases of COVID-19. The repertoires were made available in a free public database intended to serve as a resource for research on the immune response to SARS-CoV-2. The dataset comprised deeply sampled blood TCRbeta repertoires from subjects exposed to, actively infected with, or recovered from COVID-19. A de-identified subject ID, COVID-19 status, age in years and sex were almost always included in the sample metadata. HLA class I and class II types, where available, came from metadata supplied by the sample provider rather than from assay-based typing. Samples were obtained from the ongoing ImmuneRACE study (first 160 participants) and from about 1,300 subjects provided by 6 global collaborators. The material from the prospective study consisted of cDNA or gDNA derived from T cells, B-cell-depleted T cells, or PBMCs.

Details on this clone: Its antigen target is currently unknown. No qualities accompany the bases; no much larger clone lies one base away.

What the study reported, not specific to this receptor: The quantity of clinical and demographic metadata differed by source and by participant and was supplied without curation.

Enrolling through a virtual design, the prospective study's participants ranged in age from roughly 18 to 89 years and lived across approximately 25 United States geographic areas. In the prospective study, participants were assigned to cohorts based on the clinical history participants reported in a screening survey and a study questionnaire. Recovered participants in ImmuneRACE Cohort 3 were defined by two consecutive negative NP/OP PCR tests, clearance by a healthcare professional, or resolution of symptoms. Mobile phlebotomists in the prospective study collected whole blood, serum and a nasopharyngeal or oropharyngeal swab from every participant. Prospective study participants could optionally give additional blood draws and questionnaires over an approximately 2-month period. Before DNA extraction, prospective study blood samples were shipped either frozen or at room temperature. The germline V gene encodes CDR1 SGHDN and CDR2 FVKESK. Its CDR3 holds 16 amino acids, cysteine through phenylalanine. The CDR3 DNA has 48 bases and is translated from base 1. The junction shows trimming of 1 base on V and 0 bases on J, and the gene matches do not reach 4 bases of it.

The immunoSEQ Assay, a bias-controlled multiplex PCR, was used to amplify TCRbeta CDR3 regions from genomic DNA. The paper's data handling went like this. Within the assay, amplification of reference gene primers was used to estimate how many nucleated cells each sample contained. To quantify the absolute abundance of each unique TCRbeta CDR3 rearrangement, sequence reads were collapsed and filtered. For each sample, productive Simpson clonality was calculated by taking the square root of Simpson's diversity index across productive rearrangements. The table comes from immuneACCESS by way of TCRdb, which keeps in-frame sequences with V and J called. Part of the clones is missing from these tables; in studies checked, under half for an unresolved V gene and the rest for unknown reasons. V, J and clone size reflect that table, while D and trimming were determined from the DNA. The table for this sample lists 450,000 to 500,000 clones; around nine tenths of them were counted only once. The ten most abundant clones make up roughly 8% of the sample.

The origin of this receptor is a woman aged 55 to 70 who had recovered from COVID-19. The chain couples TRBV14 to TRBJ1-2; 8 bases in between match TRBD1. The sequenced sample was PBMCs or T cells enriched from blood (not recorded which). The DNA sequence is TGTGCCAGCAGCCAAGGGGTACAGGGGGCTAACTATGGCTACACCTTC. Translation gives CASSQGVQGANYGYTF.